Reported below is one TCR beta chain. The entry originates in a study of T cell changes during pregnancy in multiple sclerosis. Method: immunoSEQ multiplex PCR; TCRdb's copy keeps in-frame clones and lacks some. There are roughly 77,000 clones in the sample; roughly 92% occur only once, and about 2% lies in the top ten. CDR1 and CDR2 from the germline V gene are MNHEY and SVGAGI. The CDR3 runs 16 residues. V was cut by 2 bases and J by 11 bases, with 24 bases left in between. The sequence came from a female donor with multiple sclerosis, enrolled in a pregnancy study. The chain couples TRBV6-5 to TRBJ1-1, with D perhaps matching TRBD1 (5 bases). Specimen: peripheral blood, collected in the second trimester of pregnancy. Here the CDR3 reads CASSYARRGSGIRAFF. The CDR3 nucleotides are TGTGCCAGCAGTTACGCACGGCGGGGGTCTGGTATCAGGGCTTTCTTT.